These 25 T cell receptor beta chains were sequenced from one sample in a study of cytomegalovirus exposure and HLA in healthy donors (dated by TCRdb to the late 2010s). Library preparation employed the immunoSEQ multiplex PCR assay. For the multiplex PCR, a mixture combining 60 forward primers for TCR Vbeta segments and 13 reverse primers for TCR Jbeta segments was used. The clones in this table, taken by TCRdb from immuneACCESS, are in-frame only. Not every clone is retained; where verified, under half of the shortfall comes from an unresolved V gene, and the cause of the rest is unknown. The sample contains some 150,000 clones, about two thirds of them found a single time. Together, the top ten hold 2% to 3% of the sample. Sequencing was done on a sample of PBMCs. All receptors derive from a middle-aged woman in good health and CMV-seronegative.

The CDR3 is CASSLVRRGYTEAFF. In DNA form, the CDR3 reads TGTGCCAGCAGCTTAGTACGCAGGGGGTACACTGAAGCTTTCTTT. The chain has TRBV11-1 and TRBJ1-1; 7 bases align to TRBD1. V was clipped by 1 base and J by 3 bases; unmatched bases: 5. The CDR3 covers 15 residues. Germline V gives CDR1 SGHAT, CDR2 FQDESV (reference sequence).

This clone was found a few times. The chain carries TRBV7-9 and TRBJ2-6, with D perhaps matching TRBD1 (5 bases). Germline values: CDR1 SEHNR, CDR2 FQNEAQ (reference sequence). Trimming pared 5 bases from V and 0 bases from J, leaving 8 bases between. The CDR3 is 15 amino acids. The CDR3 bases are TGTGCCAGCAGCCGACAGTACTCTGGGGCCAACGTCCTGACTTTC. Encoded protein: CASSRQYSGANVLTF.

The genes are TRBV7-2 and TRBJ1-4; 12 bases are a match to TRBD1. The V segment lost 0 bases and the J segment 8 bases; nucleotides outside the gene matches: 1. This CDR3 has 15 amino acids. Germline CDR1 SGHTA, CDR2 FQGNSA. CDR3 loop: CASSLAGTGGEKLFF. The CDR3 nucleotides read TGTGCCAGCAGCTTAGCTGGGACAGGGGGCGAAAAACTGTTTTTT.

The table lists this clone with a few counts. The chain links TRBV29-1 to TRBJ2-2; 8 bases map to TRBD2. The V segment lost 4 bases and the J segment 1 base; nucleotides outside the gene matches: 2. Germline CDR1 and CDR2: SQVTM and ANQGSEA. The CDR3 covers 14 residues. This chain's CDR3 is CSVGAGVNTGELFF. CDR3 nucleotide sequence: TGCAGCGTTGGAGCGGGGGTGAACACCGGGGAGCTGTTTTTT.

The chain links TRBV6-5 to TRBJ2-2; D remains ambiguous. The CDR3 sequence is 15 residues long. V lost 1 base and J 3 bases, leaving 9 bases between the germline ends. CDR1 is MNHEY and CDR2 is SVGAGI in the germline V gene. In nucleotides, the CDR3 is TGTGCCAGCAGTTACTATTCAGGCTACACCGGGGAGCTGTTTTTT. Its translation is CASSYYSGYTGELFF.

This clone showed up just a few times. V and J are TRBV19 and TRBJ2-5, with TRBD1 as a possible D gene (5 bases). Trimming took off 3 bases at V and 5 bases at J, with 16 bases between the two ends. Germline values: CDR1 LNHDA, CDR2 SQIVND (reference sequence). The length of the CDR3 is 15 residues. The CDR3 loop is CASSIGSGFGETQYF. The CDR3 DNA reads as TGTGCCAGTAGTATTGGTTCAGGGTTTGGGGAGACCCAGTACTTC.

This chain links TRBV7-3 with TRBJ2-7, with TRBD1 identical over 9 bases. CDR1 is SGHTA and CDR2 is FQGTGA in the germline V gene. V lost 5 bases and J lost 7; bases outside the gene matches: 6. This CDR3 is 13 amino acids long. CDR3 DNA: TGTGCCAGCAGCACCGGGACAGGGTGGGAGCAGTACTTC. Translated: CASSTGTGWEQYF.

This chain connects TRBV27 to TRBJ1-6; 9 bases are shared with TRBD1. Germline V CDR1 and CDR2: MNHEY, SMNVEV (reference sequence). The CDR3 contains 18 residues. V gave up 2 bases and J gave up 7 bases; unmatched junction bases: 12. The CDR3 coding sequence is TGTGCCAGCAGTTTAACCCCCCCAGGACAGGGGTTAAATTCACCCCTCCACTTT. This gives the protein CASSLTPPGQGLNSPLHF.

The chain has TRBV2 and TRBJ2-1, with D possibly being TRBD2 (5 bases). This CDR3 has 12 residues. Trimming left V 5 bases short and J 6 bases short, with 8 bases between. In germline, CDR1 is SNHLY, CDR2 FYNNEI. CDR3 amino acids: CASSRTVNEQFF. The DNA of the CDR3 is TGTGCCAGCAGTCGGACTGTCAATGAGCAGTTCTTC. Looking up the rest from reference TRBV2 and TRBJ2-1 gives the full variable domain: EPEVTQTPSHQVTQMGQEVILRCVPISNHLYFYWYRQILGQKVEFLVSFYNNEISEKSEIFDDQFSVERPDGSNFTLKIRSTKLEDSAMYFCASSRTVNEQFFGPGTRLTVL.

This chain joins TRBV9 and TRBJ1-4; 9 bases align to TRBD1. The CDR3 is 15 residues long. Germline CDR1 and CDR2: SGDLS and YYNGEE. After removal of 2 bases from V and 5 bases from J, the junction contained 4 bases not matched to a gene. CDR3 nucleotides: TGTGCCAGCAGCGTTCGGACAGGGGAGAATGAAAAACTGTTTTTT. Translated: CASSVRTGENEKLFF.

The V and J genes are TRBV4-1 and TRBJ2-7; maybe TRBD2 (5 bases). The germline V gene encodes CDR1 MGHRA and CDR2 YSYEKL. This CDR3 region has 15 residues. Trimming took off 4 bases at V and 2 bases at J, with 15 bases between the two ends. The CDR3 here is CASSPTTGIPYEQYF. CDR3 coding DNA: TGCGCCAGCAGCCCGACGACCGGGATCCCCTACGAGCAGTACTTC.

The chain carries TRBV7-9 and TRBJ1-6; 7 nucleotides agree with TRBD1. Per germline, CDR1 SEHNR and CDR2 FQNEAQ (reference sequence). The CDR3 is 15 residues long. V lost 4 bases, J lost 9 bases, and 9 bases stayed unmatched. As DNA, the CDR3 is TGTGCCAGCAGCTCAGACAGGGTGAGATTTTCACCCCTCCACTTT. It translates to CASSSDRVRFSPLHF.

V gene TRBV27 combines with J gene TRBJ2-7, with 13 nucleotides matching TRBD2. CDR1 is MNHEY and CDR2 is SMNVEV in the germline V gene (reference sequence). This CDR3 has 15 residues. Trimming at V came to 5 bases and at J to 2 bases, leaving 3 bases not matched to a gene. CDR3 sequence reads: CASSRTSGGAYEQYF. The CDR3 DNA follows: TGTGCCAGCAGTCGAACTAGCGGGGGGGCCTACGAGCAGTACTTC.

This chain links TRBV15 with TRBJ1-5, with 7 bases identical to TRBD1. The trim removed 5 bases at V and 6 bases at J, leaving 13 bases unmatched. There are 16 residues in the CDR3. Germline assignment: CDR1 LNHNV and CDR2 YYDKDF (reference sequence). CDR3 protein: CATSGMEGAVGQPQHF. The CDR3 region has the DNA TGTGCCACCAGCGGCATGGAGGGGGCCGTAGGTCAGCCCCAGCATTTT.

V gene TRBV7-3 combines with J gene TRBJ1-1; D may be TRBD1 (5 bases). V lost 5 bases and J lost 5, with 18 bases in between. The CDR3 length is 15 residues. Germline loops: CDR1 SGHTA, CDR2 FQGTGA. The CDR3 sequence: CASSPPGGGWTEAFF. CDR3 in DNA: TGTGCCAGCAGCCCCCCCGGGGGAGGCTGGACTGAAGCTTTCTTT.

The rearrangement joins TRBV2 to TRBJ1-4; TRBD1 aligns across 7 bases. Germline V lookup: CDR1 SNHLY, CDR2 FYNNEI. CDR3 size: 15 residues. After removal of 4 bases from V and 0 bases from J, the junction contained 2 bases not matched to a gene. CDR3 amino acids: CASSATGATNEKLFF. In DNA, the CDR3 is TGTGCCAGCAGTGCCACAGGGGCAACTAATGAAAAACTGTTTTTT.

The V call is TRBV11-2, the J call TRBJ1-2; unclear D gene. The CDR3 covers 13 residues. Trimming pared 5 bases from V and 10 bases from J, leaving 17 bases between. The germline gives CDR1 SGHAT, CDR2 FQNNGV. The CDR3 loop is CASSPPAVSSYTF. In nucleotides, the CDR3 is TGTGCCAGCAGCCCTCCGGCGGTCAGTTCCTACACCTTC.

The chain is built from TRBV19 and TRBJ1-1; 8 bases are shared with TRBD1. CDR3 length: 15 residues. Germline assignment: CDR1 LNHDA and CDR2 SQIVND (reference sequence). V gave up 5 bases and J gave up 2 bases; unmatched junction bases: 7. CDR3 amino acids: CASSGRQGINTEAFF. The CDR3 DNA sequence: TGTGCCAGTAGTGGGAGACAGGGGATCAACACTGAAGCTTTCTTT.

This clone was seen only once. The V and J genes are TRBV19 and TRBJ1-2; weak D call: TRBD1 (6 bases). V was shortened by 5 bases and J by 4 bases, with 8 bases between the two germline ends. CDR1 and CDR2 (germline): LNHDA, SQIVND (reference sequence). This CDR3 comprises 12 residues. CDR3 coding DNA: TGTGCCAGTAGTCGACAGGCCTATGGCTACACCTTC. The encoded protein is CASSRQAYGYTF.

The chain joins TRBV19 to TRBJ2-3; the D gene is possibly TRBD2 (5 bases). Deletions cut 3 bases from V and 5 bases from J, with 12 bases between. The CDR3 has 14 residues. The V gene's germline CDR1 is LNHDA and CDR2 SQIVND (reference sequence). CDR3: CASSMGRLIDTQYF. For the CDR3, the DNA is TGTGCCAGTAGTATGGGCAGACTAATAGATACGCAGTATTTT.

The CDR3 bases are TGTGCCACCAGCAGTTTCCCGGGACAGGGCTTGAAGGATGAAAAACTGTTTTTT. Translating gives CATSSFPGQGLKDEKLFF. This chain connects TRBV15 to TRBJ1-4, with 9 bases lining up with TRBD1. The V segment lost 3 bases and the J segment 6 bases; nucleotides outside the gene matches: 14. The CDR3 consists of 18 residues. Per the germline V gene, CDR1 is LNHNV and CDR2 is YYDKDF (reference sequence).

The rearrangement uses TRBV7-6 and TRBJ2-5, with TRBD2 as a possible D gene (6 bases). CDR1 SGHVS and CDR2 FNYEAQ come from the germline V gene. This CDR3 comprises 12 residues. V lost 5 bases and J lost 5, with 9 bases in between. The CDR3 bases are TGTGCCAGCAGCGCGGCGGGGGAGACCCAGTACTTC. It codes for CASSAAGETQYF. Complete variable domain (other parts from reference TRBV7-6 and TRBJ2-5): GAGVSQSPRYKVTKRGQDVALRCDPISGHVSLYWYRQALGQGPEFLTYFNYEAQQDKSGLPNDRFSAERPEGSISTLTIQRTEQRDSAMYRCASSAAGETQYFGPGTRLLVL.

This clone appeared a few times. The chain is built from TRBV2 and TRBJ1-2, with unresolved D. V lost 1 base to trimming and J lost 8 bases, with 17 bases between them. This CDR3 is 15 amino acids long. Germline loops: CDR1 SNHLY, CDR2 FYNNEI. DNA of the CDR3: TGTGCCAGCAGTGAAGAAACCCTAGTCATGAACGGCTACACCTTC. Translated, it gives CASSEETLVMNGYTF.

CDR3 amino acids: CASSAPGQLKLFF. The CDR3 DNA reads TGTGCCAGCTCAGCTCCGGGACAGCTAAAACTGTTTTTT. V gene TRBV18 combines with J gene TRBJ1-4; 7 bases align to TRBD1. The CDR3 is 13 amino acids. With V trimmed by 5 bases and J by 10 bases, 7 bases remained unmatched. Looked up from germline, CDR1 is KGHSH and CDR2 is LQKENI.

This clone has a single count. CDR3 coding DNA: TGTGCCAGCAGCACGGGTGGGGGGTCCAACTATGGCTACACCTTC. Protein product: CASSTGGGSNYGYTF. V usage is TRBV5-4 and J usage is TRBJ1-2; TRBD1 is a possible D gene (5 bases). Germline V gene sequence: CDR1 SGHNT, CDR2 YYREEE (reference sequence). The CDR3 consists of 15 residues. Trimming removed 4 bases from V and 2 bases from J, with 15 bases in between.